These T cell receptor beta chains were read from a single sample in a study of T-cell memory formation after mild COVID-19. TCRdb fed the 5' RACE reads into MiXCR, producing one record per CDR3 protein. The repertoire consists of 1,500 to 2,000 distinct CDR3 sequences, with over 55% occurring once and the leading ten covering around 9%. The sample taken for sequencing was PBMCs or a T cell subset sorted from them (not recorded which). Source of these receptors: an adult who had mild COVID-19 (a few samples of this study predate the infection). Cell type and time point are not known. Both conserved end residues are part of each CDR3. D genes are given only for firm matches. Size values are once, few and many counts, or a class for expanded clones, and some rows have none.

V gene: TRBV9
J gene: TRBJ2-5
D gene: -
clone size: -
CDR3 DNA: TGTGCCAGCAGTCCTTTAGCGTCCGGGGAGACCCAGTACTTC
CDR3 protein: CASSPLASGETQYF

V gene: TRBV4-2
J gene: TRBJ2-2
D gene: -
clone size: large
CDR3 DNA: TGTGCCAGCAGCCAAGTGCTATCCGGGGCTCACGGGGAGCTGTTTTTT
CDR3 protein: CASSQVLSGAHGELFF

V gene: TRBV12-3/TRBV12-4
J gene: TRBJ1-2
D gene: -
clone size: large
CDR3 DNA: TGTGCCAGCAGTCTGACAGGCTATGGCTACACCTTC
CDR3 protein: CASSLTGYGYTF

V gene: TRBV19
J gene: TRBJ1-2
D gene: TRBD1
clone size: -
CDR3 DNA: TGTGCCAGTAGGGCCGGGACAGTAAACGGCTACACCTTC
CDR3 protein: CASRAGTVNGYTF

V gene: TRBV5-6
J gene: TRBJ2-7
D gene: -
clone size: -
CDR3 DNA: TGTGCCAGCAGCGCACCGGGACGTAGATACGAGCAGTACTTC
CDR3 protein: CASSAPGRRYEQYF

V gene: TRBV11-2
J gene: TRBJ2-3
D gene: -
clone size: -
CDR3 DNA: TGTGCCAGCAGCTCCCTTGTGGGGGACACAGATACGCAGTATTTT
CDR3 protein: CASSSLVGDTDTQYF

V gene: TRBV3-1
J gene: TRBJ2-7
D gene: TRBD1
clone size: large
CDR3 DNA: TGTGCCAGCAGCCAATGGTGGGACAGCTCCTACGAGCAGTACTTC
CDR3 protein: CASSQWWDSSYEQYF

V gene: TRBV6-5
J gene: TRBJ2-5
D gene: -
clone size: -
CDR3 DNA: TGTGCCAGCAGTTACCACTTGGGTTTAGAGACCCAGTACTTC
CDR3 protein: CASSYHLGLETQYF

V gene: TRBV7-2
J gene: TRBJ2-7
D gene: TRBD1
clone size: large
CDR3 DNA: TGTGCCAGCAGCTTAGTTGGGACAGGGGGCGAGCAGTACTTC
CDR3 protein: CASSLVGTGGEQYF

V gene: TRBV10-3
J gene: TRBJ2-5
D gene: -
clone size: -
CDR3 DNA: TGTGCCATCAGTGGGCGTATTACGGCTAGCGCGGGAGAGACCCAGTACTTC
CDR3 protein: CAISGRITASAGETQYF

V gene: TRBV4-1
J gene: TRBJ1-1
D gene: -
clone size: large
CDR3 DNA: TGCGCCAGCAGCCAAGATCCGGGGAACACTGAAGCTTTCTTT
CDR3 protein: CASSQDPGNTEAFF

V gene: TRBV3-1
J gene: TRBJ2-7
D gene: -
clone size: -
CDR3 DNA: TGTGCCAGCAGCCAAGAGAACTCCTACGAGCAGTACTTC
CDR3 protein: CASSQENSYEQYF

V gene: TRBV10-3
J gene: TRBJ2-3
D gene: TRBD1
clone size: once
CDR3 DNA: TGTGCCATCAGTGCGGACAGGGGGCCCACAGATACGCAGTATTTT
CDR3 protein: CAISADRGPTDTQYF

V gene: TRBV20-1
J gene: TRBJ2-7
D gene: -
clone size: -
CDR3 DNA: TGCAGTGCTAGGCACACCTATTCCTACGAGCAGTACTTC
CDR3 protein: CSARHTYSYEQYF

V gene: TRBV12-3/TRBV12-4
J gene: TRBJ1-4
D gene: -
clone size: -
CDR3 DNA: TGTGCCAGCAGCCCTCATCGGGGGGCCCCTAATGAAAAACTGTTTTTT
CDR3 protein: CASSPHRGAPNEKLFF

V gene: TRBV3-1
J gene: TRBJ1-6
D gene: -
clone size: medium-sized
CDR3 DNA: TGTGCCAGCAGCCAAACAAGAGGCAGCATCTCGTCTTGGTCCCTCCACTTT
CDR3 protein: CASSQTRGSISSWSLHF

V gene: TRBV11-2
J gene: TRBJ2-7
D gene: -
clone size: -
CDR3 DNA: TGTGCCAGCAGCCAAGGAACACGGTTCTACGAGCAGTACTTC
CDR3 protein: CASSQGTRFYEQYF

V gene: TRBV25-1
J gene: TRBJ2-7
D gene: TRBD1
clone size: -
CDR3 DNA: TGTGCCAGCAGTGAACCAGACAGGGGAAGGGCCTCGCGCGAGCAGTACTTC
CDR3 protein: CASSEPDRGRASREQYF

V gene: TRBV7-6
J gene: TRBJ2-7
D gene: -
clone size: -
CDR3 DNA: TGTGCCAGCAGCTTAGGCATCAGGGGCCACTCCTACGAGCAGTACTTC
CDR3 protein: CASSLGIRGHSYEQYF

V gene: TRBV7-9
J gene: TRBJ2-3
D gene: TRBD2
clone size: -
CDR3 DNA: TGTGCCAGCAGCGCCGGGACTAGTATCACAGATACGCAGTATTTT
CDR3 protein: CASSAGTSITDTQYF

V gene: TRBV19
J gene: TRBJ2-1
D gene: -
clone size: -
CDR3 DNA: TGTGCCAGTAGCTCCCAGGGGGGCAATGAGCAGTTCTTC
CDR3 protein: CASSSQGGNEQFF

V gene: TRBV20-1
J gene: TRBJ2-1
D gene: -
clone size: -
CDR3 DNA: TGCAGTGCTGATGGACTCGACAATGAGCAGTTCTTC
CDR3 protein: CSADGLDNEQFF

V gene: TRBV30
J gene: TRBJ1-2
D gene: -
clone size: large
CDR3 DNA: TGTGCCTGGAGCCACCAGGGGTTCGGGTATGGCTACACCTTC
CDR3 protein: CAWSHQGFGYGYTF

V gene: TRBV19
J gene: TRBJ2-2
D gene: -
clone size: medium-sized
CDR3 DNA: TGTGCCAGTTCATTTACGGGGCCCGGGGAGCTGTTTTTT
CDR3 protein: CASSFTGPGELFF

V gene: TRBV28
J gene: TRBJ2-7
D gene: -
clone size: large
CDR3 DNA: TGTGCCAGCAAACTTTCCGGGATCTCCTACGAGCAGTACTTC
CDR3 protein: CASKLSGISYEQYF

V gene: TRBV30
J gene: TRBJ2-7
D gene: TRBD1
clone size: -
CDR3 DNA: TGTGCCTGGAGCCGGGACAGGGGGAACGAGCAGTACTTC
CDR3 protein: CAWSRDRGNEQYF

V gene: TRBV20-1
J gene: TRBJ2-3
D gene: TRBD2
clone size: few
CDR3 DNA: TGCAGTGCTGGACAGATCGGCGGGGGGGCAGATACGCAGTATTTT
CDR3 protein: CSAGQIGGGADTQYF

V gene: TRBV29-1
J gene: TRBJ2-7
D gene: -
clone size: -
CDR3 DNA: TGCAGCGTTGAAGGGGATTCCTACGAGCAGTACTTC
CDR3 protein: CSVEGDSYEQYF

V gene: TRBV4-1
J gene: TRBJ2-7
D gene: -
clone size: -
CDR3 DNA: TGCGCCAGCAGCCAAGGAACTGTAACAGGCCAGCACGAGCAGTACTTC
CDR3 protein: CASSQGTVTGQHEQYF

V gene: TRBV30
J gene: TRBJ2-5
D gene: -
clone size: large
CDR3 DNA: TGTGCCTGGAGTGTACCCGGTGGGGAGACCCAGTACTTC
CDR3 protein: CAWSVPGGETQYF

V gene: TRBV9
J gene: TRBJ2-3
D gene: -
clone size: many
CDR3 DNA: TGTGCCAGCTCCTCCTCGGGTAGCGCGACAGATACGCAGTATTTT
CDR3 protein: CASSSSGSATDTQYF

V gene: TRBV20-1
J gene: TRBJ2-3
D gene: -
clone size: -
CDR3 DNA: TGCAGTGCGTTCCAGGGGGGACCCAATACGCAGTATTTT
CDR3 protein: CSAFQGGPNTQYF

V gene: TRBV6-1
J gene: TRBJ2-3
D gene: -
clone size: -
CDR3 DNA: TGTGCCAGCAGTGACCGCCCGGCCAACACAGATACGCAGTATTTT
CDR3 protein: CASSDRPANTDTQYF

V gene: TRBV5-6
J gene: TRBJ1-2
D gene: -
clone size: -
CDR3 DNA: TGTGCCAGCAGCTTGGCCAACCTTTTTAACTATGGCTACACCTTC
CDR3 protein: CASSLANLFNYGYTF

V gene: TRBV27
J gene: TRBJ2-7
D gene: TRBD1
clone size: -
CDR3 DNA: TGTGCCAGCAGCACTCGGGACAGGATCTCCTACGAGCAGTACTTC
CDR3 protein: CASSTRDRISYEQYF

V gene: TRBV5-6
J gene: TRBJ2-7
D gene: TRBD1
clone size: large
CDR3 DNA: TGTGCCAGCAGCTCAGGGACAGCGAGCTCCTACGAGCAGTACTTC
CDR3 protein: CASSSGTASSYEQYF

V gene: TRBV27
J gene: TRBJ2-5
D gene: TRBD2
clone size: -
CDR3 DNA: TGTGCCAGCAGTTTATCCGCGGGGGTTTTGGAGACCCAGTACTTC
CDR3 protein: CASSLSAGVLETQYF

V gene: TRBV7-9
J gene: TRBJ2-1
D gene: -
clone size: -
CDR3 DNA: TGTGCCAGCAGCCCCCGGCACTCCTACAATGAGCAGTTCTTC
CDR3 protein: CASSPRHSYNEQFF

V gene: TRBV27
J gene: TRBJ2-3
D gene: -
clone size: -
CDR3 DNA: TGTGCCAGCAGGTTAAACAGGGTGGACACAGATACGCAGTATTTT
CDR3 protein: CASRLNRVDTDTQYF

V gene: TRBV7-9
J gene: TRBJ2-7
D gene: TRBD2
clone size: -
CDR3 DNA: TGTGCCAGCAGCTCGGGGCTAGCGGGCTATTCCTACGAGCAGTACTTC
CDR3 protein: CASSSGLAGYSYEQYF

V gene: TRBV5-6
J gene: TRBJ2-1
D gene: TRBD1
clone size: large
CDR3 DNA: TGTGCCAGCAGTTGGACAGGGAGCAATGAGCAGTTCTTC
CDR3 protein: CASSWTGSNEQFF

V gene: TRBV27
J gene: TRBJ1-5
D gene: -
clone size: -
CDR3 DNA: TGTGCCAGCAGGTCGGAGGGCAATCAGCCCCAGCATTTT
CDR3 protein: CASRSEGNQPQHF

V gene: TRBV7-6
J gene: TRBJ2-5
D gene: -
clone size: -
CDR3 DNA: TGTGCCAGCAGCTTAGGCGAAGAGACCCAGTACTTC
CDR3 protein: CASSLGEETQYF

V gene: TRBV2
J gene: TRBJ2-7
D gene: TRBD2
clone size: -
CDR3 DNA: TGTGCCAGCAGTATCCTAGCGGGGGCCTACGAGCAGTACTTC
CDR3 protein: CASSILAGAYEQYF

V gene: TRBV7-6
J gene: TRBJ2-5
D gene: -
clone size: -
CDR3 DNA: TGTGCCAGCAGCTCCGGACAAGGATTGGGGGAGACCCAGTACTTC
CDR3 protein: CASSSGQGLGETQYF

V gene: TRBV19
J gene: TRBJ2-5
D gene: TRBD2
clone size: -
CDR3 DNA: TGTGCCAGTAGTGCGGGACTAGCGGGAGTTGAGACCCAGTACTTC
CDR3 protein: CASSAGLAGVETQYF

V gene: TRBV7-9
J gene: TRBJ2-7
D gene: TRBD2
clone size: medium-sized
CDR3 DNA: TGTGCCAGCAGCGCCCCAGCGGGGGTCGGCGAGCAGTACTTC
CDR3 protein: CASSAPAGVGEQYF

V gene: TRBV4-2
J gene: TRBJ2-7
D gene: -
clone size: -
CDR3 DNA: TGTGCCAGCAGCCCTGACGGGTCCTACGAGCAGTACTTC
CDR3 protein: CASSPDGSYEQYF

V gene: TRBV12-3/TRBV12-4
J gene: TRBJ1-1
D gene: TRBD1
clone size: -
CDR3 DNA: TGTGCCAGCAACCTACCTACAGGGGGCGGCACTGAAGCTTTCTTT
CDR3 protein: CASNLPTGGGTEAFF

V gene: TRBV9
J gene: TRBJ2-7
D gene: -
clone size: -
CDR3 DNA: TGTGCCAGCAGCGTAGAGGGGCTGGGGCATGACGAGCAGTACTTC
CDR3 protein: CASSVEGLGHDEQYF

V gene: TRBV7-8
J gene: TRBJ2-1
D gene: -
clone size: large
CDR3 DNA: TGTGCCAGCAGCTTAGTGATCTCCAGCTCCTACAATGAGCAGTTCTTC
CDR3 protein: CASSLVISSSYNEQFF

V gene: TRBV4-1
J gene: TRBJ1-1
D gene: -
clone size: -
CDR3 DNA: TGCGCCAGCAGCCAAGATGATAAGGAAGCTTTCTTT
CDR3 protein: CASSQDDKEAFF

V gene: TRBV5-1
J gene: TRBJ2-1
D gene: -
clone size: -
CDR3 DNA: TGCGCCAGCAGCTTGTCCGCGGACGGGGGTCGGTTCTTC
CDR3 protein: CASSLSADGGRFF

V gene: TRBV30
J gene: TRBJ2-1
D gene: -
clone size: large
CDR3 DNA: TGTGCCTGGAGCGACGAATCAACCTACAATGAGCAGTTCTTC
CDR3 protein: CAWSDESTYNEQFF

V gene: TRBV12-3/TRBV12-4
J gene: TRBJ2-2
D gene: TRBD2
clone size: -
CDR3 DNA: TGTGCCAGCTTATTGGCGGGAGGCACCGGGGAGCTGTTTTTT
CDR3 protein: CASLLAGGTGELFF